This T cell receptor beta chain originates from a study of cytomegalovirus exposure and HLA in healthy donors. Vbeta (60) and Jbeta (13) primers were used in the PCR. Sequencing used immunoSEQ multiplex PCR; TCRdb keeps in-frame clones, though not all of them. The sample lists around 180,000 clones; 70% to 90% were seen once. V lost 6 bases and J 4 bases, leaving 13 bases between the germline ends. The CDR3 spans 14 residues. The germline CDR1 and CDR2 sequences are SGHNT and YYREEE (reference sequence). The origin of this receptor is a woman aged 18 to 35 in good health and CMV-seropositive. The sequencing sample was made of PBMCs. V usage is TRBV5-4 and J usage is TRBJ2-2; a weak D match, TRBD2 (6 bases). CDR3 DNA sequence: TGTGCCAGCACCCGGCTGGGAGGCACCGGGGAGCTGTTTTTT. Amino acid sequence: CASTRLGGTGELFF.